These 19 T cell receptor beta chains were all obtained from the same sample, sequenced in a study of OX40 agonist ivuxolimab in advanced cancers. Assay: immunoSEQ multiplex PCR; the TCRdb copy retains only in-frame clones and omits some. The table has 60,000 to 65,000 clones, approximately 80% seen once; the top ten hold 1.5% to 2%. The sample consisted of CD4+ or CD8+ T cells sorted from blood, taken in a trial of the OX40 agonist ivuxolimab. All receptors derive from an adult with an advanced solid tumor such as melanoma, head and neck, liver or kidney cancer.

The chain is built from TRBV7-6 and TRBJ1-3, with D unclear. The CDR3 consists of 16 residues. In germline, CDR1 is SGHVS, CDR2 FNYEAQ. V lost 1 base, J lost 0 bases, and 10 bases lay in between. This chain's CDR3 is CASSLDPSGSGNTIYF. DNA for the CDR3: TGTGCCAGCAGCTTAGACCCTTCGGGCTCTGGAAACACCATATATTTT.

This chain links TRBV19 with TRBJ2-7; no firm D call. The CDR3 runs to 14 residues. V was trimmed by 3 bases and J by 6 bases, leaving 15 bases between them. Germline lookup yields CDR1 LNHDA and CDR2 SQIVND (reference sequence). The CDR3 protein is CASSIGEDVREQYF. Written as DNA, the CDR3 is TGTGCCAGTAGTATCGGTGAAGACGTCCGCGAGCAGTACTTC.

The table lists this clone with many counts. Written as DNA, the CDR3 is TGTGCCAGCAGTTACAGGTTAGCGGGAGGAAACATTCCAAGGAGGGAGCTGTTTTTT. Its protein product is CASSYRLAGGNIPRRELFF. The chain links TRBV6-7 to TRBJ2-2, with TRBD2 matching 10 bases. TRBV6-7 belongs to the ORF category, with a function that is uncertain. The V and J ends lost 2 bases and 9 bases, in that order; junction bases with no gene match: 18. The CDR3 has 19 amino acids.

This chain connects TRBV11-2 to TRBJ2-5; maybe TRBD1 (5 bases). The CDR3 sequence is 13 residues long. Per germline, CDR1 SGHAT and CDR2 FQNNGV. V was trimmed by 6 bases and J by 3 bases, leaving 11 bases between them. CDR3 coding DNA: TGTGCCAGCAGTCGTAGCAGGGAAGAGACCCAGTACTTC. As protein: CASSRSREETQYF.

CDR3 amino acids: CASSGGRVDTGELFF. CDR3 sequence (DNA): TGTGCCAGCAGTGGCGGGAGAGTAGACACCGGGGAGCTGTTTTTT. The chain employs TRBV6-5 and TRBJ2-2; the match to TRBD2 covers 7 bases. Germline V CDR1 and CDR2: MNHEY, SVGAGI. Trimming at V came to 5 bases and at J to 3 bases, leaving 6 bases not matched to a gene. There are 15 residues in the CDR3.

V usage is TRBV18 and J usage is TRBJ1-1, with D possibly matching TRBD1 (6 bases). Trimming removed 4 bases from V and 8 bases from J, with 17 bases in between. CDR1 is KGHSH, CDR2 LQKENI, per germline. There are 14 residues in the CDR3. CDR3 coding DNA: TGTGCCAGCTCACAACAGACAGGTCCCCCGGAAGCTTTCTTT. Translation: CASSQQTGPPEAFF.

V usage is TRBV30 and J usage is TRBJ2-7; 10 nucleotides agree with TRBD2. Germline assignment: CDR1 GTSNPN and CDR2 SVGIG (reference sequence). This CDR3 comprises 15 residues. This CDR3 is CVWSRMASGSLEQYV. CDR3 DNA: TGTGTCTGGAGTAGAATGGCTAGCGGGAGCCTCGAGCAGTACGTC.

V is TRBV15 and J is TRBJ2-5; 7 bases agree with TRBD2. V dropped 1 base and J dropped 5; count of bases not matched to a gene: 10. The CDR3 has 16 residues. Looked up from germline, CDR1 is LNHNV and CDR2 is YYDKDF (reference sequence). DNA of the CDR3: TGTGCCACCAGCAGAGGGGGAGGGCTAAAGAGGGAGACCCAGTACTTC. This sequence encodes CATSRGGGLKRETQYF.

V usage is TRBV5-1 and J usage is TRBJ2-1; D perhaps matches TRBD2 (6 bases). With 0 bases removed from V and 6 bases from J, the gap between germline ends came to 28 bases. The germline CDR1 and CDR2 sequences are SGHRS and YFSETQ. The CDR3 has 20 residues. This CDR3 reads CASSLARISGDWRAVNEQFF. Here the CDR3 DNA reads TGCGCCAGCAGCTTGGCTAGGATAAGCGGAGACTGGAGGGCCGTCAATGAGCAGTTCTTC. The full variable domain, rest sourced from reference TRBV5-1 and TRBJ2-1, is KAGVTQTPRYLIKTRGQQVTLSCSPISGHRSVSWYQQTPGQGLQFLFEYFSETQRNKGNFPGRFSGRQFSNSRSEMNVSTLELGDSALYLCASSLARISGDWRAVNEQFFGPGTRLTVL.

Turning to this clone: Germline is not matched at one junction end, which may reflect a read error. The DNA of the CDR3 is TGTGCCAGCAGCCCTAACATAGGAGCAGACTTC. It encodes CASSPNIGADF. The J gene is TRBJ2-7, the V gene TRBV7-8; D is uncertain. Germline V CDR1 and CDR2: SGHVS, FQNEAQ. The CDR3 has 11 amino acids.

This CDR3 is CASSPSRAASTDTQYF. Written as DNA, the CDR3 is TGTGCCAGCAGCCCCTCCCGGGCAGCTAGCACAGATACGCAGTATTTT. The chain combines TRBV14 with TRBJ2-3, with unresolved D. Germline V gives CDR1 SGHDN, CDR2 FVKESK. The CDR3 has 16 residues. Trimming removed 4 bases at V and 0 bases at J, with 14 bases between.

The chain recombines TRBV9 with TRBJ2-1; D is uncertain. The CDR3 has 13 residues. The germline V gene has CDR1 SGDLS and CDR2 YYNGEE. With 0 bases removed from V and 5 bases from J, the gap between germline ends came to 6 bases. This CDR3 reads CASSVAADNEQFF. For the CDR3, the DNA is TGTGCCAGCAGCGTAGCCGCAGACAATGAGCAGTTCTTC.

This chain joins TRBV5-1 and TRBJ2-3; D gene ambiguous. The CDR3 has 14 amino acids. The V gene's germline CDR1 is SGHRS and CDR2 YFSETQ. The V end lost 1 base, the J end lost 4 bases, and 10 bases lay between the germline ends. The CDR3 protein is CASSLRQGSDTQYF. CDR3 DNA: TGCGCCAGCAGCTTGAGGCAAGGTTCAGATACGCAGTATTTT.

The V and J genes are TRBV7-9 and TRBJ1-4; perhaps TRBD1 as D (6 bases). Trimming removed 9 bases at V and 5 bases at J, with 19 bases between. CDR3 length: 15 amino acids. CDR1 and CDR2 (germline): SEHNR, FQNEAQ (reference sequence). Here the CDR3 reads CASSPGEGVNEKLFF. DNA for the CDR3: TGTGCCAGTTCTCCAGGGGAGGGGGTGAATGAAAAACTGTTTTTT.

J is TRBJ1-2 and V is TRBV6-5, with TRBD1 as a possible D gene (5 bases). Germline CDR1 and CDR2: MNHEY and SVGAGI. V lost 0 bases and J 0 bases, leaving 8 bases between the germline ends. The CDR3 runs 15 residues. Here the CDR3 reads CASSYSGRANYGYTF. The CDR3 region has the DNA TGTGCCAGCAGTTACTCGGGCAGGGCTAACTATGGCTACACCTTC.

The chain combines TRBV5-1 with TRBJ1-4; TRBD1 is a possible D gene (5 bases). V was pared by 5 bases and J by 4 bases, with 9 bases between. The CDR3 extends over 13 amino acids. Germline V lookup: CDR1 SGHRS, CDR2 YFSETQ. CDR3 DNA sequence: TGCGCCAGCAGGTCAGGGCTTAATGAAAAACTGTTTTTT. Its translation is CASRSGLNEKLFF.

V gene TRBV6-6 combines with J gene TRBJ2-4; perhaps TRBD1 as D (5 bases). The length of the CDR3 is 15 residues. Deletions cut 8 bases from V and 0 bases from J, with 14 bases between. The germline gives CDR1 MNHNY, CDR2 SVGAGI (reference sequence). CDR3 sequence: CASQGDFLAKNIQYF. For the CDR3, the DNA is TGTGCCAGCCAAGGGGATTTCCTAGCCAAAAACATTCAGTACTTC.

The chain is built from TRBV7-2 and TRBJ2-1; TRBD2 matches at 10 bases. The ends lost 2 bases at V and 7 bases at J; junction bases unmatched: 14. The length of the CDR3 is 18 residues. CDR1 and CDR2 (germline): SGHTA, FQGNSA. CDR3 nucleotides: TGTGCCAGCAGCTTACGGATCGGGAGCGGGAGGGTTAAGAATGAGCAGTTCTTC. Its translation: CASSLRIGSGRVKNEQFF. Based on the CDR3 plus reference TRBV7-2 and TRBJ2-1, the full variable domain is GAGVSQSPSNKVTEKGKDVELRCDPISGHTALYWYRQSLGQGLEFLIYFQGNSAPDKSGLPSDRFSAERTGGSVSTLTIQRTQQEDSAVYLCASSLRIGSGRVKNEQFFGPGTRLTVL.

The chain uses TRBV21-1 and TRBJ2-7; the table names TRBD1, a call not compared with the DNA. TRBV21-1 is annotated as a pseudogene. The CDR3 contains 16 residues. The CDR3 here is CASSPRDRVLAYEQYF. In DNA form, the CDR3 reads TGTGCCAGCAGCCCACGGGACAGGGTACTCGCCTACGAGCAGTACTTC.